This TCR beta chain was found in a study of CXCR3-negative and CXCR3-positive naive CD8 T cells. Across the whole study: Summed over all libraries, TRB reads came to approximately 140 million, with about 1.5 +/- 0.3 million per library. Findings and limits, study-wide: CXCR3 expression dropped partially after cryopreservation, and most assays relied on fresh PBMCs. More hydrophobic TRB CDR3s occurred in CXCR3-positive than in CXCR3-negative naive cells. Naive subsets did not differ in surface CD5, and the authors estimated TCR strength using properties of the TRB CDR3.

Germline assignment: CDR1 SGDLS and CDR2 YYNGEE. This CDR3 spans 16 amino acids. UMI-labeled TRB cDNA libraries were prepared by 5' RACE. For each CDR3 protein, TCRdb gives one entry from its re-call of the 5' RACE reads, without DNA. The table for this sample gives approximately 6,300 distinct CDR3 sequences. Comments on this clonotype: The antigen is undetermined.

The origin of this receptor is a human donor in good health. Some clones in this sample may be carry-over from other donors' samples. Sample: naive CXCR3- CD8+ T cells from blood. Subset defined: CD45RO-CCR7+CD27+CD95- naive CD8+ T cells lacking CXCR3 (TNR3-). The chain couples TRBV9 to TRBJ2-5; the TCRdb call, TRBD1, lacks DNA for checking. This CDR3 reads CASSGASGTPQETQYF. The variable domain in full, with the rest retrieved from reference TRBV9 and TRBJ2-5, is DSGVTQTPKHLITATGQRVTLRCSPRSGDLSVYWYQQSLDQGLQFLIQYYNGEERAKGNILERFSAQQFPDLHSELNLSSLELGDSALYFCASSGASGTPQETQYFGPGTRLLVL.